The 26 T cell receptor beta chains in this list originate from one sample, sequenced in a study of immune cell composition in non-small cell lung cancer. Here immunoSEQ multiplex PCR was the method, and the copy in TCRdb shows in-frame clones only, minus some. The profile shows 1,500 to 2,000 clones, roughly 83% of them singletons. The specimen sequenced was lung tumor tissue. The receptors were sampled from a human donor with non-small cell lung cancer.

The V and J genes are TRBV4-2 and TRBJ1-5; D is perhaps TRBD1 (5 bases). Trimming pared 4 bases from V and 5 bases from J, leaving 9 bases between. From germline, CDR1 is LGHNA and CDR2 YNFKEQ. The CDR3 is 13 residues long. CDR3 in DNA: TGTGCCAGCAGCCGGGGCGAGGATCAGCCCCAGCATTTT. Translated, it gives CASSRGEDQPQHF.

J is TRBJ1-1 and V is TRBV19; 8 nucleotides line up with TRBD1. There are 15 residues in the CDR3. The J segment lost 6 bases and the V segment lost 0 bases, leaving 6 bases of the junction unmatched. Germline-derived CDR1 and CDR2 are LNHDA and SQIVND (reference sequence). Written as DNA, the CDR3 is TGTGCCAGTAGTATAGACCGGGACAGGCCTTCTGAAGCTTTCTTT. Translated, it gives CASSIDRDRPSEAFF.

J is TRBJ1-1 and V is TRBV6-6; D call uncertain. From germline, CDR1 is MNHNY and CDR2 SVGAGI (reference sequence). Trimming took off 3 bases at V and 4 bases at J, with 15 bases between the two ends. The CDR3 sequence is 15 residues long. The CDR3 DNA follows: TGTGCCAGCAGTTATCTCTGGGGAGTAGGCACTGAAGCTTTCTTT. Translating gives CASSYLWGVGTEAFF.

The V call is TRBV11-2, the J call TRBJ1-6; 9 nucleotides match TRBD1. This CDR3 is 14 amino acids long. J gave up 10 bases and V 5 bases, and 6 bases lay outside the gene matches. Germline loops: CDR1 SGHAT, CDR2 FQNNGV. The CDR3 loop is CASSERTGASPLHF. The CDR3 DNA sequence: TGTGCCAGCAGCGAGCGGACAGGGGCCTCACCCCTCCACTTT. The variable domain in full, with the rest retrieved from reference TRBV11-2 and TRBJ1-6, is EAGVAQSPRYKIIEKRQSVAFWCNPISGHATLYWYQQILGQGPKLLIQFQNNGVVDDSQLPKDRFSAERLKGVDSTLKIQPAKLEDSAVYLCASSERTGASPLHFGNGTRLTVT.

The J gene is TRBJ2-5, the V gene TRBV11-2; 8 bases agree with TRBD2. Unmatched junction bases numbered 5, after V lost 7 bases and J lost 4 bases. CDR3 length equals 13 residues. Germline values: CDR1 SGHAT, CDR2 FQNNGV. For the CDR3, the DNA is TGTGCCAGCATTATTGCGGGGGGAGAGACCCAGTACTTC. Translated, it gives CASIIAGGETQYF.

The gene calls are TRBV5-4 and TRBJ2-3; 8 bases line up with TRBD1. Germline loops: CDR1 SGHNT, CDR2 YYREEE (reference sequence). This CDR3 contains 16 residues. J gave up 2 bases and V 4 bases, and 9 bases lay outside the gene matches. CDR3 bases: TGTGCCAGCAGCGACTTTGCGACAGGGGTCACAGATACGCAGTATTTT. Residues: CASSDFATGVTDTQYF.

The chain is built from TRBV29-1 and TRBJ2-1, with D unclear. The V and J ends lost 1 base and 11 bases respectively, with 9 bases between them. This CDR3 spans 11 amino acids. Germline V gives CDR1 SQVTM, CDR2 ANQGSEA. The CDR3 loop reads CSVEGEGQQFF. The CDR3 DNA sequence: TGCAGCGTTGAAGGGGAAGGGCAGCAGTTCTTC.

CDR3 in amino acids: CASKQDNTGELFF. CDR3 nucleotide sequence: TGTGCCAGCAAACAGGATAACACCGGGGAGCTGTTTTTT. The J gene is TRBJ2-2, the V gene TRBV6-1, with a weak D call TRBD1 (5 bases). The ends were cut back, 7 bases at V and 2 bases at J, with 8 bases in the middle. Germline CDR1 is MNHNS and CDR2 is SASEGT. The CDR3 consists of 13 residues.

The rearrangement uses TRBV28 and TRBJ2-7; 10 positions agree with TRBD1. The V and J ends lost 6 bases and 3 bases, in that order; junction bases with no gene match: 11. The germline V gene has CDR1 MDHEN and CDR2 SYDVKM. The CDR3 totals 16 residues. The CDR3: CASRGFKRTGGYEQYF. The CDR3 DNA is TGTGCCAGCAGGGGATTCAAACGGACAGGGGGCTACGAGCAGTACTTC.

The V and J genes are TRBV29-1 and TRBJ1-1, with D unclear. The CDR3 has 13 residues. Germline V gene sequence: CDR1 SQVTM, CDR2 ANQGSEA. The V gene lost 1 base and the J gene lost 3 bases, with 9 bases spanning the gap. The CDR3: CSVEVIQDTEAFF. The CDR3 nucleotides read TGCAGCGTTGAAGTGATCCAGGACACTGAAGCTTTCTTT. The full variable domain, its missing parts supplied by reference TRBV29-1 and TRBJ1-1, is SAVISQKPSRDICQRGTSLTIQCQVDSQVTMMFWYRQQPGQSLTLIATANQGSEATYESGFVIDKFPISRPNLTFSTLTVSNMSPEDSSIYLCSVEVIQDTEAFFGQGTRLTVV.

The DNA of the CDR3 is TGTGCCAGCAGTGATTGGGAACGGGGAACTGAAGCTTTCTTT. It codes for CASSDWERGTEAFF. The rearrangement links TRBV25-1 to TRBJ1-1; D is uncertain. Looked up from germline, CDR1 is MGHDK and CDR2 is SYGVNS. The CDR3 runs 14 residues. V was cut by 3 bases and J by 5 bases, with 13 bases left in between.

For the CDR3, the DNA is TGTGCCAGCAGTGATAGGCCTGCCGAGCAGTTCTTC. This sequence encodes CASSDRPAEQFF. This rearrangement joins TRBV2 to TRBJ2-1; D not certain. The germline V gene has CDR1 SNHLY and CDR2 FYNNEI. The V end lost 3 bases, the J end lost 10 bases, and 10 bases lay between the germline ends. There are 12 residues in the CDR3.

The chain uses TRBV19 and TRBJ2-3, with D unresolved. V lost 8 bases and J 4 bases, leaving 4 bases between the germline ends. Per germline, CDR1 LNHDA and CDR2 SQIVND (reference sequence). The CDR3 extends over 10 amino acids. The CDR3 spells CASEADTQYF. CDR3 nucleotide sequence: TGTGCCAGTGAGGCAGATACGCAGTATTTT.

The chain couples TRBV28 to TRBJ1-2, with D unclear. The germline V gene has CDR1 MDHEN and CDR2 SYDVKM. The CDR3 covers 11 residues. V was pared by 5 bases and J by 3 bases, with 4 bases between. The CDR3 region has the DNA TGTGCCAGCAGTCTGTACTATGGCTACACCTTC. This translates into CASSLYYGYTF.

This chain connects TRBV11-3 to TRBJ2-1, with D unresolved. This CDR3 spans 15 amino acids. Germline CDR1 is SGHNT and CDR2 is YENEEA. Trimming removed 2 bases from V and 3 bases from J, with 11 bases in between. Here the CDR3 reads CASSLKTSDYNEQFF. The DNA for the CDR3 is TGTGCCAGCAGCTTAAAGACATCAGACTACAATGAGCAGTTCTTC.

This clone was observed a few times. The CDR3: CASSIWTGDYGYTF. The CDR3 DNA is TGTGCCAGTAGTATATGGACAGGGGACTATGGCTACACCTTC. The chain recombines TRBV19 with TRBJ1-2, with 9 nucleotides matching TRBD1. V shed 2 bases, J shed 3 bases, and the junction held 1 base outside the gene matches. This CDR3 contains 14 residues. CDR1 LNHDA and CDR2 SQIVND come from the germline V gene (reference sequence). Full variable domain (remainder filled in from reference TRBV19 and TRBJ1-2): DGGITQSPKYLFRKEGQNVTLSCEQNLNHDAMYWYRQDPGQGLRLIYYSQIVNDFQKGDIAEGYSVSREKKESFPLTVTSAQKNPTAFYLCASSIWTGDYGYTFGSGTRLTVV.

The rearrangement uses TRBV5-1 and TRBJ1-2; D is unresolved. The CDR3 sequence is 15 residues long. CDR1 SGHRS and CDR2 YFSETQ come from the germline V gene. With 2 bases removed from V and 4 bases from J, the gap between germline ends came to 15 bases. The CDR3 sequence: CASSFSIEGFYGYTF. Written as DNA, the CDR3 is TGCGCCAGCAGCTTTTCCATCGAGGGTTTCTATGGCTACACCTTC.

This clone has a handful of counts. V is TRBV11-3 and J is TRBJ2-2, with D unclear. The CDR3 is 13 residues long. V shed 5 bases and J shed 7 bases, with 11 bases lying between them. Germline CDR1 is SGHNT and CDR2 is YENEEA. CDR3 bases: TGTGCCAGCAGCCAGGAACTTGGCGGGGAGCTGTTTTTT. This encodes CASSQELGGELFF.

This chain links TRBV7-8 with TRBJ2-1; 7 positions match TRBD2. J was trimmed by 2 bases and V by 2 bases; bases with no gene match: 6. CDR1 is SGHVS and CDR2 is FQNEAQ in the germline V gene. The CDR3 is 16 residues long. CDR3 amino acids: CASSLKTGGTYNEQFF. The CDR3 DNA sequence: TGTGCCAGCAGCTTAAAAACGGGAGGAACCTACAATGAGCAGTTCTTC.

The V and J genes are TRBV4-1 and TRBJ1-2, with D uncertain. CDR3 length equals 15 residues. Between the trimmed V and J ends, which lost 5 bases and 5 bases, there was a span of 18 bases. The germline gives CDR1 MGHRA, CDR2 YSYEKL. CDR3 sequence (DNA): TGCGCCAGCAGCTCACCAGGAGGACTCACTTATGGCTACACCTTC. Protein: CASSSPGGLTYGYTF.

The chain employs TRBV4-1 and TRBJ2-5; TRBD2 aligns across 8 bases. The germline V gene has CDR1 MGHRA and CDR2 YSYEKL. The CDR3 runs to 14 residues. Unmatched junction bases numbered 5, after V lost 4 bases and J lost 4 bases. CDR3 region: CASSRAGGGETQYF. Here the CDR3 DNA reads TGCGCCAGCAGCCGCGCGGGGGGCGGAGAGACCCAGTACTTC.

The V call is TRBV27, the J call TRBJ2-7; 9 bases agree with TRBD1. CDR1 and CDR2 from the germline V gene are MNHEY and SMNVEV (reference sequence). V dropped 4 bases and J dropped 2; count of bases not matched to a gene: 9. This CDR3 has 16 amino acids. The CDR3 is CASSSRDRETPYEQYF. CDR3 nucleotide sequence: TGTGCCAGCAGTTCCCGGGACAGGGAAACCCCCTACGAGCAGTACTTC.

This sequence joins TRBV19 and TRBJ2-5; D may be TRBD1 or TRBD2 (6 bases each). Germline CDR1 is LNHDA and CDR2 is SQIVND (reference sequence). Trimming pared 4 bases from V and 5 bases from J, leaving 11 bases between. The CDR3 extends over 13 amino acids. CDR3 coding DNA: TGTGCCAGTAGTAGATGGAGGGGGGAGACCCAGTACTTC. Encoded protein: CASSRWRGETQYF.

The CDR3 region is CASSFGGAPNTGELFF. CDR3 nucleotide sequence: TGTGCCAGCAGCTTCGGAGGGGCCCCGAACACCGGGGAGCTGTTTTTT. The chain has TRBV5-4 and TRBJ2-2; D is perhaps TRBD2 (6 bases). Germline values: CDR1 SGHNT, CDR2 YYREEE (reference sequence). This CDR3 is 16 amino acids long. Trimming left V 2 bases short and J 0 bases short, with 11 bases between.

V and J are TRBV4-1 and TRBJ1-1, with 9 bases identical to TRBD1. Germline values: CDR1 MGHRA, CDR2 YSYEKL. Trimming at V came to 4 bases and at J to 6 bases, leaving 9 bases not matched to a gene. The CDR3 spans 15 residues. For the CDR3, the DNA is TGCGCCAGCAGCCCGGGACAGGGAAAAGAGGCTGAAGCTTTCTTT. Translation: CASSPGQGKEAEAFF.

The chain joins TRBV5-6 to TRBJ2-2, with 12 bases identical to TRBD2. The CDR3 sequence is 17 residues long. CDR1 is SGHDT, CDR2 YYEEEE, per germline. Losses at the gene ends were 1 base for V and 2 bases for J; bases not matched to a gene: 3. Here the CDR3 reads CASSLIGLAGNTGELFF. The DNA of the CDR3 is TGTGCCAGCAGCTTGATAGGACTAGCGGGAAACACCGGGGAGCTGTTTTTT.